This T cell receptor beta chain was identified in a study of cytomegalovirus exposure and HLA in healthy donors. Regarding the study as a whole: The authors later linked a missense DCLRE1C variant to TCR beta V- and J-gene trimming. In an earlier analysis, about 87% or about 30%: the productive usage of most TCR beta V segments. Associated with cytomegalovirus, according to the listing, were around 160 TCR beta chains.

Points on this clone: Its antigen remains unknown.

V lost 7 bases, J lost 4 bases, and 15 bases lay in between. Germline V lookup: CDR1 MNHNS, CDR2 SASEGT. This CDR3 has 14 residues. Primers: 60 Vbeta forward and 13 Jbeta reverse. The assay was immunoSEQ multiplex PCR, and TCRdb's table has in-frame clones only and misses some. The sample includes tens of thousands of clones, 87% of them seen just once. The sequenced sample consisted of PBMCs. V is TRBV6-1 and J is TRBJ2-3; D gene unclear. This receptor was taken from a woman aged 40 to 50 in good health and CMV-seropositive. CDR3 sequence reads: CASMRTSPPDTQYF. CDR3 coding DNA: TGTGCCAGCATGAGAACCTCCCCGCCAGATACGCAGTATTTT.